The 14 T cell receptor beta chains listed next were all sequenced from one sample in a study of T cell responses to AZD1222 COVID-19 vaccine. Assay used: immunoSEQ multiplex PCR; TCRdb lists only in-frame clones, some missing. The data hold about 120,000 clones, with about 90% observed a single time. The sequenced sample was peripheral blood, obtained on day 0 of AZD1222 vaccination. These receptors all come from an adult in good health.

The V call is TRBV28, the J call TRBJ2-5, with D unresolved. CDR1 and CDR2 from the germline V gene are MDHEN and SYDVKM. Trimming shortened V by 6 bases and J by 5 bases, and 25 bases separated the two germline ends. The CDR3 extends over 17 amino acids. The CDR3 DNA is TGTGCCAGCAGCCTAAACCATTTCCGATTTCTTGGCGAGACCCAGTACTTC. It encodes CASSLNHFRFLGETQYF.

The chain uses TRBV7-2 and TRBJ2-7; D unresolved. CDR3 length: 13 residues. Trimming cost V 6 bases and J 4 bases, with 13 bases left between them. In germline, CDR1 is SGHTA, CDR2 FQGNSA. In DNA form, the CDR3 reads TGTGCCAGCAGTGAGGCCGTCGGGTACGAGCAGTACTTC. Protein sequence: CASSEAVGYEQYF.

CDR3 sequence reads: CASSVQGGYGYTF. The CDR3, as DNA: TGTGCCAGCAGCGTTCAGGGTGGCTATGGCTACACCTTC. The chain recombines TRBV9 with TRBJ1-2, with D perhaps matching TRBD1 (5 bases). CDR3 length equals 13 residues. Germline V gene lookup returns CDR1 SGDLS and CDR2 YYNGEE. Trimming removed 2 bases at V and 4 bases at J, with 9 bases between.

V and J are TRBV6-5 and TRBJ1-6; 10 bases agree with TRBD1. The CDR3 has 14 residues. V dropped 6 bases and J dropped 11; count of bases not matched to a gene: 7. Germline lookup yields CDR1 MNHEY and CDR2 SVGAGI. CDR3 amino acids: CASRETGGPPPLHF. The CDR3 bases are TGTGCCAGCAGGGAGACAGGGGGCCCTCCACCCCTCCACTTT.

The chain is built from TRBV7-9 and TRBJ1-2; D possibly corresponds to TRBD1 (6 bases). CDR1 SEHNR and CDR2 FQNEAQ come from the germline V gene (reference sequence). The CDR3 is 17 amino acids. The V gene lost 2 bases and the J gene lost 8 bases, with 24 bases spanning the gap. The CDR3 DNA follows: TGTGCCAGCAGCTTAACCACAGGGTTCCCCCCCGAAAAGGGCTACACCTTC. Protein: CASSLTTGFPPEKGYTF.

The chain employs TRBV7-2 and TRBJ2-7, with 10 bases lining up with TRBD2. CDR1 and CDR2 (germline): SGHTA, FQGNSA. V shed 7 bases and J 3 bases; nucleotides not matched to a gene: 6. This CDR3 region has 14 residues. CDR3 sequence: CASKASGSRYEQYF. DNA of the CDR3: TGTGCCAGCAAAGCTAGCGGGAGTCGCTACGAGCAGTACTTC.

The chain links TRBV28 to TRBJ1-2, with D hard to call. There are 13 residues in the CDR3. Germline V gives CDR1 MDHEN, CDR2 SYDVKM. Deletions cut 1 base from V and 2 bases from J, with 5 bases between. The CDR3 region is CASSLLDNYGYTF. DNA of the CDR3: TGTGCCAGCAGTTTATTGGACAACTATGGCTACACCTTC.

The rearrangement uses TRBV13 and TRBJ2-5; 8 bases fit TRBD1. V dropped 5 bases and J dropped 6; count of bases not matched to a gene: 8. CDR1 and CDR2 (germline): PRHDT, FYEKMQ (reference sequence). The CDR3 consists of 14 residues. The CDR3 is CASSPDRGLQTQYF. The CDR3 DNA reads as TGTGCCAGCAGCCCCGACAGGGGTTTGCAGACCCAGTACTTC.

The CDR3 region is CASKKDYYGYTF. The CDR3 nucleotides are TGTGCCAGTAAGAAAGATTACTATGGCTACACCTTC. The V and J genes are TRBV19 and TRBJ1-2; D gene uncertain. Germline V gene sequence: CDR1 LNHDA, CDR2 SQIVND (reference sequence). The V end lost 7 bases, the J end lost 3 bases, and 9 bases lay between the germline ends. There are 12 residues in the CDR3.

The V and J genes are TRBV11-1 and TRBJ2-7; 7 bases are a match to TRBD1. The CDR3 contains 14 residues. Trimming at V came to 5 bases and at J to 2 bases, leaving 6 bases not matched to a gene. Germline V lookup: CDR1 SGHAT, CDR2 FQDESV (reference sequence). In nucleotides, the CDR3 is TGTGCCAGCAGCCCCCGGACAGGTACCTACGAGCAGTACTTC. Protein sequence: CASSPRTGTYEQYF.

The chain uses TRBV19 and TRBJ2-5; D unclear. This CDR3 has 13 amino acids. Per the germline V gene, CDR1 is LNHDA and CDR2 is SQIVND (reference sequence). The germline V and J ends were trimmed by 3 bases and 2 bases, with 7 bases remaining between them. The CDR3 sequence: CASSITPQETQYF. The CDR3, as DNA: TGTGCCAGTAGTATTACACCACAAGAGACCCAGTACTTC.

The chain couples TRBV28 to TRBJ2-7; TRBD2 matches 11 bases. V lost 2 bases, J lost 1 base, and 1 base stayed unmatched. This CDR3 contains 15 residues. The germline V gene has CDR1 MDHEN and CDR2 SYDVKM. CDR3 bases: TGTGCCAGCAGTTTAGGACTAGCGGGTTCCTACGAGCAGTACTTC. Its translation is CASSLGLAGSYEQYF.

The V and J genes are TRBV6-1 and TRBJ2-7, with 8 bases aligning to TRBD1. Germline V gives CDR1 MNHNS, CDR2 SASEGT. The V gene end was trimmed by 2 bases and the J gene end by 2 bases; junction bases not matched to a gene: 5. The CDR3 spans 15 residues. For the CDR3, the DNA is TGTGCCAGCAGTGAATGGGGCAGGGGGCCCTACGAGCAGTACTTC. Protein sequence: CASSEWGRGPYEQYF.

The chain couples TRBV19 to TRBJ1-2; 7 positions match TRBD1. The CDR3 covers 16 residues. V shed 3 bases and J 4 bases; nucleotides not matched to a gene: 11. Germline CDR1 is LNHDA and CDR2 is SQIVND (reference sequence). CDR3 coding DNA: TGTGCCAGTAGTATCGGGGGGCCGGGACAGAGCTATGGCTACACCTTC. This encodes CASSIGGPGQSYGYTF. Full variable domain (outside the CDR3, taken from reference TRBV19 and TRBJ1-2): DGGITQSPKYLFRKEGQNVTLSCEQNLNHDAMYWYRQDPGQGLRLIYYSQIVNDFQKGDIAEGYSVSREKKESFPLTVTSAQKNPTAFYLCASSIGGPGQSYGYTFGSGTRLTVV.